Listed below are T cell receptor beta chains from one sample, sequenced in a study of cytomegalovirus exposure and HLA in healthy donors. Produced via immunoSEQ multiplex PCR; TCRdb's table is partial and in-frame only. The table shows 200,000 or so clones, with 70% to 85% occurring only once. The specimen was PBMCs. All receptors derive from a woman aged 25 to 39 in good health and CMV-seropositive. Each CDR3 is given with its conserved first and last residue. The D gene is left open where the match is weak. The size of a clone is reported for some rows only, either as once, few or many, or as a class for expanded clones.

>TRBV2|NA|TRBJ1-5|NA
TGTGCCAGCACGGCCCGGGACACTAATCAGCCCCAGCATTTT
CASTARDTNQPQHF
>TRBV9|NA|TRBJ1-4|NA
TGTGCCAGCAGCCCCCGCCAAGGGGTCAACGAAAAACTGTTTTTT
CASSPRQGVNEKLFF
>TRBV19|NA|TRBJ2-2|NA
TGTGCCAGTAGTATAGATCGTAGAGGATCCCACGGGGAGCTGTTTTTT
CASSIDRRGSHGELFF
>TRBV9|NA|TRBJ2-1|TRBD2
TGTGCCAGCAGCGTAGGGACTAGAAATGAGCAGTTCTTC
CASSVGTRNEQFF
>TRBV2|NA|TRBJ1-2|NA
TGTGCCAGCACCCAAAGGACAATTGGTGGCTACACCTTC
CASTQRTIGGYTF
>TRBV2|NA|TRBJ2-2|TRBD1
TGTGCCAGCAGGCCGGGACAGGATTTGAACACCGGGGAGCTGTTTTTT
CASRPGQDLNTGELFF
>TRBV7-9|once|TRBJ2-7|NA
TGTGCCAGCAGCTCCCCAGGGTCCTACGAGCAGTACTTC
CASSSPGSYEQYF
>TRBV28|NA|TRBJ1-5|TRBD1
TGTGCCAGCAGGGACAGGGGGCTGAGGAGTAGCAATCAGCCCCAGCATTTT
CASRDRGLRSSNQPQHF
>TRBV28|NA|TRBJ2-1|NA
TGTGCCAGCAGCCCACCACCCCAGGATTATGAGCAGTTCTTC
CASSPPPQDYEQFF
>TRBV27|NA|TRBJ2-7|TRBD1
TGTGCCAGCAGTGTAACAGGGGGCTGGGACGAGCAGTACTTC
CASSVTGGWDEQYF
>TRBV9|NA|TRBJ2-7|NA
TGTGCCAGCAGCGTAAGTTTAACGGGAGAGCTGGGAGAGCAGTACTTC
CASSVSLTGELGEQYF
>TRBV4-2|NA|TRBJ1-2|TRBD1
TGTGCCAGCAGCCAAGATGGGACAGGGGCGCACAACTATGGCTACACCTTC
CASSQDGTGAHNYGYTF
>TRBV29-1|once|TRBJ1-1|TRBD1
TGCAGCGTTGAAGACCGACAGGGGAGCACTGAAGCTTTCTTT
CSVEDRQGSTEAFF
>TRBV7-9|NA|TRBJ1-4|NA
TGTGCCAGCAGCCCGAGGCTTGGGGAAAAACTGTTTTTT
CASSPRLGEKLFF
>TRBV5-1|NA|TRBJ1-2|NA
TGCGCCAGCAGCCCTACAGGGTCCGGCTACACCTTC
CASSPTGSGYTF
>TRBV6-5|once|TRBJ2-7|NA
TGTGCCAGCAGTCGCCCGGGAGTCGGGTTCTACGAGCAGTACTTC
CASSRPGVGFYEQYF
>TRBV5-4|NA|TRBJ1-2|NA
TGTGCCAGCAGCTTAGTAGGGGGAAGAGGCTACACCTTC
CASSLVGGRGYTF
>TRBV28|once|TRBJ2-3|TRBD2
TGTGCCAGCAGCCGGACGACTAGCGGGACAACAGATACGCAGTATTTT
CASSRTTSGTTDTQYF
>TRBV2|NA|TRBJ2-7|NA
TGTGCCAGCAGTGAGTTTTCGGGGGTTTACTACGAGCAGTACTTC
CASSEFSGVYYEQYF
>TRBV18|many|TRBJ2-7|TRBD2
TGTGCCAGCTCGCCCGTAGCGGGAGTGATCTACGAGCAGTACTTC
CASSPVAGVIYEQYF
>TRBV27|NA|TRBJ2-3|TRBD1
TGTGCCAGCAGTTATCGGGGACAGACTAGCACAGATACGCAGTATTTT
CASSYRGQTSTDTQYF
>TRBV25-1|NA|TRBJ2-1|NA
TGTGCCAGCAGTGAGTTTGGGACAAGGGAAGAGCAGTTCTTC
CASSEFGTREEQFF
>TRBV29-1|NA|TRBJ2-5|TRBD2
TGCAGCGTTGAATTCAGCGGGAGGGCCGGCGGGACCCAGTACTTC
CSVEFSGRAGGTQYF
>TRBV29-1|once|TRBJ2-1|NA
TGCAGCGTATTTCTCCTACCTGAGCAGTTCTTC
CSVFLLPEQFF
>TRBV6-5|NA|TRBJ1-1|TRBD1
TGTGCCAGCAGTTACACAGGGGTGGGCACTGAAGCTTTCTTT
CASSYTGVGTEAFF
>TRBV5-1|NA|TRBJ2-1|TRBD2
TGCGCCAGCAGCTTTGGGACTAATAACAATGAGCAGTTCTTC
CASSFGTNNNEQFF